What follows are 28 T cell receptor beta chains derived from one specimen sequenced in a study of human T cells and chemical hapten exposure. Each CDR3 protein is one row after TCRdb ran MiXCR on the RACE reads. The profile shows approximately 87,000 distinct CDR3 sequences, approximately 10% of them singletons. Time point given: patch test 2, 6 weeks after DPC sensitization. Specified treatment: therapeutic diphenylcyclopropenone sensitization with weekly scalp DPC. This specimen consisted of whole blood, obtained in connection with sensitization to the hapten diphenylcyclopropenone (DPC). These receptors came from a woman between 40 and 55 years old with alopecia areata. Some clones in this sample may be carry-over from other donors' samples.

This clonotype was seen repeatedly, ten times or more. The rearrangement uses TRBV30 and TRBJ1-6; D ambiguous. Germline assignment: CDR1 GTSNPN and CDR2 SVGIG (reference sequence). The CDR3 is 14 residues long. V was cut by 2 bases and J by 3 bases, with 8 bases left in between. The chain's CDR3 is CAWSPGVYNSPLHF. The CDR3 nucleotides are TGTGCCTGGAGTCCGGGAGTCTATAATTCACCCCTCCACTTT.

This clonotype was observed a handful of times. The CDR3 is CASSVFMERPTSYEQYF. In DNA form, the CDR3 reads TGTGCCAGCAGCGTCTTTATGGAGCGTCCGACCTCCTACGAGCAGTACTTC. V usage is TRBV9 and J usage is TRBJ2-7, with unresolved D. The CDR3 contains 17 residues. Germline V gene sequence: CDR1 SGDLS, CDR2 YYNGEE. V was pared by 2 bases and J by 0 bases, with 18 bases between.

This chain joins TRBV4-3 and TRBJ2-7; TRBD2 aligns across 8 bases. The CDR3 covers 15 residues. In germline, CDR1 is LGHNA, CDR2 YSLEER. V trimming: 1 base; J trimming: 6 bases; junction bases outside the gene matches: 8. The CDR3 spells CASSQGAGDWGEQYF. The DNA for the CDR3 is TGCGCCAGCAGCCAAGGAGCGGGGGATTGGGGCGAGCAGTACTTC.

This clonotype was counted between two and nine times. V and J are TRBV7-2 and TRBJ2-3, with 7 bases matching TRBD2. The V and J ends lost 5 bases and 5 bases, in that order; junction bases with no gene match: 7. The V gene's germline CDR1 is SGHTA and CDR2 FQGNSA. The CDR3 covers 14 residues. The CDR3 protein is CASSRGLVGDTQYF. CDR3 bases: TGTGCCAGCAGCCGCGGACTAGTCGGAGATACGCAGTATTTT.

This clonotype appeared many times. The rearrangement links TRBV4-3 to TRBJ2-6; D gene ambiguous. The CDR3 runs to 16 residues. V shed 0 bases and J shed 0 bases, with 6 bases lying between them. Germline lookup yields CDR1 LGHNA and CDR2 YSLEER. CDR3 sequence: CASSQDLSSGANVLTF. CDR3 coding DNA: TGCGCCAGCAGCCAAGATTTAAGCTCTGGGGCCAACGTCCTGACTTTC.

This clonotype has just a few counts. V usage is TRBV20-1 and J usage is TRBJ2-1, with 11 positions matching TRBD2. CDR1 and CDR2 from the germline V gene are DFQATT and SNEGSKA (reference sequence). This CDR3 region has 15 residues. The V gene end was trimmed by 8 bases and the J gene end by 4 bases; junction bases not matched to a gene: 10. The CDR3 region is CSLKWLAGGYNEQFF. CDR3 nucleotides: TGCAGTCTTAAGTGGCTAGCGGGAGGTTACAATGAGCAGTTCTTC.

This clonotype was detected many times. The J gene is TRBJ1-5, the V gene TRBV27; D is undetermined. Germline CDR1 reads MNHEY; CDR2 reads SMNVEV (reference sequence). V lost 0 bases to trimming and J lost 3 bases, with 6 bases between them. CDR3 length: 14 residues. As DNA, the CDR3 is TGTGCCAGCAGTTTATCAGGGTTCAATCAGCCCCAGCATTTT. It encodes CASSLSGFNQPQHF.

This clonotype was observed a few times. The chain couples TRBV10-3 to TRBJ2-7; TRBD1 agrees at 11 bases. Unmatched junction bases numbered 4, after V lost 7 bases and J lost 2 bases. The CDR3 length is 14 residues. From germline, CDR1 is ENHRY and CDR2 SYGVKD. The CDR3 spells CAITPGQGAYEQYF. CDR3 nucleotides: TGTGCCATCACCCCGGGACAGGGGGCCTACGAGCAGTACTTC.

In its sample, this clonotype was seen many times. The chain employs TRBV2 and TRBJ2-3; TRBD1 matches at 7 bases. The CDR3 covers 14 residues. V lost 7 bases and J lost 5; bases outside the gene matches: 9. The germline gives CDR1 SNHLY, CDR2 FYNNEI. CDR3 nucleotide sequence: TGTGCCAGCAAAACAGGGACAGCGGTAGATACGCAGTATTTT. Translated, it gives CASKTGTAVDTQYF. The whole variable domain, remainder taken from reference TRBV2 and TRBJ2-3, is EPEVTQTPSHQVTQMGQEVILRCVPISNHLYFYWYRQILGQKVEFLVSFYNNEISEKSEIFDDQFSVERPDGSNFTLKIRSTKLEDSAMYFCASKTGTAVDTQYFGPGTRLTVL.

This clonotype was seen more than once but under ten times. V usage is TRBV28 and J usage is TRBJ1-5; tentatively, D is TRBD1 (5 bases). Deletions cut 0 bases from V and 3 bases from J, with 15 bases between. CDR3 length equals 17 residues. Germline lookup yields CDR1 MDHEN and CDR2 SYDVKM. The CDR3 sequence is CASSLWEGQAFNQPQHF. CDR3 DNA: TGTGCCAGCAGTTTATGGGAGGGGCAGGCTTTCAATCAGCCCCAGCATTTT.

This clonotype was observed at least ten times. This chain connects TRBV6-1 to TRBJ1-1; perhaps TRBD1 as D (5 bases). The CDR3 is 15 residues long. The V end lost 4 bases, the J end lost 3 bases, and 15 bases lay between the germline ends. The germline V gene encodes CDR1 MNHNS and CDR2 SASEGT. The DNA for the CDR3 is TGTGCCAGCAGTGTCCGACCGAAAGGGGACACTGAAGCTTTCTTT. It encodes CASSVRPKGDTEAFF.

This clonotype was counted many times. The V and J genes are TRBV18 and TRBJ1-3; TRBD1 aligns across 9 bases. Germline trimming cut 6 bases from V and 4 bases from J; bases unmatched to any gene: 16. CDR1 and CDR2 from the germline V gene are KGHSH and LQKENI. The CDR3 covers 18 residues. The chain's CDR3 is CASSPATQQGATGNTIYF. The CDR3 DNA reads TGTGCCAGCTCCCCAGCAACGCAACAGGGGGCTACGGGAAACACCATATATTTT.

This chain connects TRBV20-1 to TRBJ2-5; 8 bases fit TRBD2. V lost 3 bases, J lost 1 base, and 10 bases stayed unmatched. Per germline, CDR1 DFQATT and CDR2 SNEGSKA (reference sequence). The CDR3 extends over 16 amino acids. For the CDR3, the DNA is TGCAGTGCTAGGGGAGGTACTAGCGGCCCCCAAGAGACCCAGTACTTC. Translating it yields CSARGGTSGPQETQYF.

This chain uses TRBV28 with TRBJ2-7; D is perhaps TRBD1 (6 bases). There are 15 residues in the CDR3. Germline CDR1 reads MDHEN; CDR2 reads SYDVKM. The V and J ends lost 10 bases and 3 bases respectively, with 22 bases between them. CDR3: CANNPPAGQIYEQYF. The DNA for the CDR3 is TGTGCCAACAACCCTCCCGCCGGACAGATCTACGAGCAGTACTTC.

In its sample, this clonotype was seen a few times. The chain has TRBV11-2 and TRBJ2-3, with TRBD2 matching 10 bases. The CDR3 loop spans 16 amino acids. The J segment lost 1 base and the V segment lost 5 bases, leaving 6 bases of the junction unmatched. Germline V gene lookup returns CDR1 SGHAT and CDR2 FQNNGV. CDR3 coding DNA: TGTGCCAGCAGCGCAAGCGGGAGGGTCCGCACAGATACGCAGTATTTT. Translating gives CASSASGRVRTDTQYF.

This clonotype was counted ten times or more. V gene TRBV4-1 combines with J gene TRBJ2-3; either TRBD1 or TRBD2 may supply D (6 bases each). The CDR3 is 17 amino acids. V shed 3 bases and J shed 1 base, with 17 bases lying between them. Per the germline V gene, CDR1 is MGHRA and CDR2 is YSYEKL. The CDR3 sequence: CASSQQPGGGRTDTQYF. Here the CDR3 DNA reads TGCGCCAGCAGCCAGCAACCAGGAGGGGGGCGCACAGATACGCAGTATTTT.

The chain employs TRBV19 and TRBJ1-5; 9 bases match TRBD1. The length of the CDR3 is 17 residues. Germline lookup yields CDR1 LNHDA and CDR2 SQIVND (reference sequence). Trimming took 1 base from V and 0 from J; bases not matched to a gene: 4. In DNA, the CDR3 is TGTGCCAGTAGTATAGTTGGGACAGGGATTAGCAATCAGCCCCAGCATTTT. This codes for CASSIVGTGISNQPQHF.

This clonotype has at least ten counts. The chain carries TRBV7-2 and TRBJ2-7, with D perhaps TRBD2 (6 bases). Germline CDR1 SGHTA, CDR2 FQGNSA. V lost 0 bases and J 2 bases, leaving 8 bases between the germline ends. The CDR3 runs 14 residues. The CDR3 DNA sequence: TGTGCCAGCAGCTTAGCGGGAGGCCCCTACGAGCAGTACTTC. It translates to CASSLAGGPYEQYF.

A few counts support this clonotype. The chain carries TRBV6-5 and TRBJ1-2; D remains unclear. Germline CDR1 MNHEY, CDR2 SVGAGI. The V end lost 8 bases, the J end lost 8 bases, and 12 bases lay between the germline ends. This CDR3 is built from 11 residues. CDR3 protein: CASSNPSGYTF. The CDR3 DNA follows: TGTGCCAGCTCTAACCCTTCAGGCTACACCTTC.

This clonotype was observed at least ten times. This CDR3 reads CASSEVYEQYF. The DNA of the CDR3 is TGTGCCAGCAGTGAAGTCTACGAGCAGTACTTC. The chain is built from TRBV2 and TRBJ2-7, with D hard to call. Germline V CDR1 and CDR2: SNHLY, FYNNEI. Trimming left V 1 base short and J 3 bases short, with 1 base between. This CDR3 contains 11 residues. Variable domain in full (rest from reference TRBV2 and TRBJ2-7): EPEVTQTPSHQVTQMGQEVILRCVPISNHLYFYWYRQILGQKVEFLVSFYNNEISEKSEIFDDQFSVERPDGSNFTLKIRSTKLEDSAMYFCASSEVYEQYFGPGTRLTVT.

CDR3 coding DNA: TGTGCCAGCAGTAACCTAGCGGGGCTAGCCAAAAACATTCAGTACTTC. It is translated as CASSNLAGLAKNIQYF. The rearrangement joins TRBV6-2 or TRBV6-3 to TRBJ2-4; TRBD2 matches at 9 bases. Trimming took 5 bases from V and 0 from J; bases not matched to a gene: 5. CDR1 is MNHEY, CDR2 SVGEGT, per germline. The CDR3 runs to 16 residues.

V usage is TRBV29-1 and J usage is TRBJ1-3; no clear D gene. The CDR3 length is 13 residues. CDR1 is SQVTM and CDR2 is ANQGSEA in the germline V gene. V was pared by 4 bases and J by 0 bases, with 7 bases between. CDR3 bases: TGCAGCGTTGGGAGTAACTCTGGAAACACCATATATTTT. It codes for CSVGSNSGNTIYF.

This clonotype occurred a few times. The chain carries TRBV4-2 and TRBJ1-1, with 9 bases aligning to TRBD1. Germline V gene sequence: CDR1 LGHNA, CDR2 YNFKEQ. The V gene end was trimmed by 1 base and the J gene end by 10 bases; junction bases not matched to a gene: 10. The CDR3 is made up of 15 amino acids. The CDR3 nucleotides read TGTGCCAGCAGCCAAGTCAAACAGGGGGCTGTCAGAGCTTTCTTT. This translates into CASSQVKQGAVRAFF.

This clonotype was picked up a small number of times. This chain connects TRBV2 to TRBJ2-1; D remains ambiguous. CDR3 length: 13 amino acids. Trimming stripped 1 base from V and 9 bases from J, with 10 bases between. Per germline, CDR1 SNHLY and CDR2 FYNNEI. CDR3 sequence reads: CASSEVAQSEQFF. The CDR3, as DNA: TGTGCCAGCAGTGAAGTGGCGCAGAGTGAGCAGTTCTTC.

The chain links TRBV29-1 to TRBJ1-5, with D hard to call. The CDR3 is made up of 14 amino acids. V lost 4 bases and J 0 bases, leaving 10 bases between the germline ends. The germline gives CDR1 SQVTM, CDR2 ANQGSEA. The DNA of the CDR3 is TGCAGCGTTGCGGACGCTTATAGCAATCAGCCCCAGCATTTT. This encodes CSVADAYSNQPQHF.

This clonotype was seen a few times. CDR3 nucleotides: TGTGCTAGTGGCCCGGACACTGGGGCCAACGTCCTGACTTTC. This codes for CASGPDTGANVLTF. The chain combines TRBV12-5 with TRBJ2-6, with D possibly being TRBD1 (5 bases). The germline V gene encodes CDR1 LGHNT and CDR2 FRNRAP. The CDR3 has 14 residues. V was cut by 6 bases and J by 2 bases, with 8 bases left in between.

The chain joins TRBV6-2 or TRBV6-3 to TRBJ1-5, with a tentative D call TRBD1 (6 bases). V was clipped by 8 bases and J by 8 bases, with 19 bases between them. Germline CDR1 and CDR2: MNHEY and SVGEGT. The CDR3 has 14 amino acids. DNA for the CDR3: TGTGCCAGCTTTGGACAGACCTCAGGGGAGCCCCAGCATTTT. Residues: CASFGQTSGEPQHF.

This clonotype was recorded at least ten times. This chain connects TRBV11-2 to TRBJ2-7; maybe TRBD2 (5 bases). V dropped 5 bases and J dropped 1 base, with 9 bases sitting between them. The germline CDR1 and CDR2 sequences are SGHAT and FQNNGV. The CDR3 extends over 13 amino acids. CDR3 bases: TGTGCCAGCAGCAAACTAGGGTCCTACGAGCAGTACTTC. Its translation is CASSKLGSYEQYF.